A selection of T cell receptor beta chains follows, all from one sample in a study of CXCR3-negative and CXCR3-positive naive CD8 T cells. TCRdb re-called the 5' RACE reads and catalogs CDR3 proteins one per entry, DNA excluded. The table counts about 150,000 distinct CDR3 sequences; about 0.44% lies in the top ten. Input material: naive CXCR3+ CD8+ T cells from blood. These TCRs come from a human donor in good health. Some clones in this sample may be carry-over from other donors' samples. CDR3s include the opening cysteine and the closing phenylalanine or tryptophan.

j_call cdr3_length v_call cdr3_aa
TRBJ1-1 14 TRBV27 CASSLSTHLTEAFF
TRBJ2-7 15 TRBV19 CASSISASGTGEQYF
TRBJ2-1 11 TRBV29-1 CSVDANNEQFF
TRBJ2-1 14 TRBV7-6 CASSSGLAGWEQFF
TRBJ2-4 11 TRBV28 CASSVRDIQYF
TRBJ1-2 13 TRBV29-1 CSVEARADYGYTF
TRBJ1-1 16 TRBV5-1 CASSLADGRLNTEAFF
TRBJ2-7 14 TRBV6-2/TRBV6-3 CASSYPRRAYEQYF
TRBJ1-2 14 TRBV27 CASSPGQGAGGYTF
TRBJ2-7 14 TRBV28 CASSARDGAYEQYF
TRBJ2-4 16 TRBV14 CASSQGPGWAKNIQYF
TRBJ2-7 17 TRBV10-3 CAISEGRGRGIPYEQYF
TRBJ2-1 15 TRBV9 CASSVSGGLRNEQFF
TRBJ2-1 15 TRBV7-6 CASSLGWGDYNEQFF
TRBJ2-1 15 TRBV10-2 CASRLAGDSYNEQFF
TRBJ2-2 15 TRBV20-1 CSARGWTGNTGELFF